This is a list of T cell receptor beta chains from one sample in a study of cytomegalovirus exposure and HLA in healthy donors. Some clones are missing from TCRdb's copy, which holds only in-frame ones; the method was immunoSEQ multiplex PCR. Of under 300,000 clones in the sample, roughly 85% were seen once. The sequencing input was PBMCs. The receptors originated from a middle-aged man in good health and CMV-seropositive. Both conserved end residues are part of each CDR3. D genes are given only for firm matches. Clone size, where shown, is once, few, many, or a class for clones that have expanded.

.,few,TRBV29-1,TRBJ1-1,TGCAGCGTTCCAGGGGACTACTTT,CSVPGDYF
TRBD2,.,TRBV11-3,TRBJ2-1,TGTGCCAGCAGCCCCGGGACTAGGGGGACTAATGAGCAGTTCTTC,CASSPGTRGTNEQFF
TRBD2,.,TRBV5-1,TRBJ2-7,TGCGCCAGCAGCTGGACTAGCGGGGGCTACGAGCAGTACTTC,CASSWTSGGYEQYF
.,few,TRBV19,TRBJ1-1,TGTGCCAGTAGTCCTACAGCGAACACTGAAGCTTTCTTT,CASSPTANTEAFF
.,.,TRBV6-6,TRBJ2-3,TGTGCCAGCAGCCCTTCCGCAGATACGCAGTATTTT,CASSPSADTQYF
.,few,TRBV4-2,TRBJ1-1,TGTGCCAGCAGCCAAGGGCTGACGGAGACTGAAGCTTTCTTT,CASSQGLTETEAFF
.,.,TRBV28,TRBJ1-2,TGTGCCAGCAGCCCGCTACCGAAGGGCTACACCTTC,CASSPLPKGYTF
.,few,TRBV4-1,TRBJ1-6,TGCGCCAGCAGCCTCCTAATTGACAGGCGGCGGAACAATAATTCACCCCTCCACTTT,CASSLLIDRRRNNNSPLHF
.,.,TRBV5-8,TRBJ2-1,TGTGCCAGCAGCTCCTTTGCGGGACCCCCCTTTAACAATGAGCAGTTCTTC,CASSSFAGPPFNNEQFF
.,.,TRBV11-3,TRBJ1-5,TGTGCCAGCAGCGTAGACAGGAAGAATCAGCCCCAGCATTTT,CASSVDRKNQPQHF
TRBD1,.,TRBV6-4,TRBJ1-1,TGTGCCAGCAGTGCGGACAGGGGGACTGAAGCTTTCTTT,CASSADRGTEAFF
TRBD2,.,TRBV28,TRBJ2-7,TGTGCCAGCAGTGGATTAGCGGGAGGGCCAGGCGAGCAGTACTTC,CASSGLAGGPGEQYF
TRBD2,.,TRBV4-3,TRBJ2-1,TGCGCCAGCAGGCATGGGACTAGCGGGAGCTATGAGCAGTTCTTC,CASRHGTSGSYEQFF
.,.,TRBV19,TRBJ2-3,TGTGCCAGTAGCCTGGCTAGCATAGATACGCAGTATTTT,CASSLASIDTQYF
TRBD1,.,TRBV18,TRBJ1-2,TGTGCCAGCTCACCACGGCCCGGGATGACAGGGGGGATTTATGGCTACACCTTC,CASSPRPGMTGGIYGYTF
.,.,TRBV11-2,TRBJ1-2,TGTGCCAGCAGCTACACCGCAGTTTATGGCTACACCTTC,CASSYTAVYGYTF
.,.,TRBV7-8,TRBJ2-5,TGTGCCAGCAGCTTAGCGGCAGGAGGGTTAGAGACCCAGTACTTC,CASSLAAGGLETQYF
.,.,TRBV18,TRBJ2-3,TGTGCCAGCTCACTACAGACAAGCACAGATACGCAGTATTTT,CASSLQTSTDTQYF
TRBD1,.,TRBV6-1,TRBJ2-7,TGTGCCAGCAGTGAAGCTCTCCGGGGACAGGGGAACTACGAGCAGTACTTC,CASSEALRGQGNYEQYF
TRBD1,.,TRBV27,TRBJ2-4,TGTGCCAGCAGTTTCGGGACAGGGGCGAAAAACATTCAGTACTTC,CASSFGTGAKNIQYF
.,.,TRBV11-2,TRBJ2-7,TGTGCCAGCAGCTTCCCCCGAGGCCAGGGAGAGCAGTACTTC,CASSFPRGQGEQYF
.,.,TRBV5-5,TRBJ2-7,TGTGCCAGCAGCTTGACGACCACAGGGAGCTCCTACGAGCAGTACTTC,CASSLTTTGSSYEQYF
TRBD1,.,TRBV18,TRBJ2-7,TGTGCCAGCTCCCCGGGACAGAGCTCCTACGAGCAGTACTTC,CASSPGQSSYEQYF
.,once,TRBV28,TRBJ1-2,TGTGCCAGCAGTTACACAGGCTATGGCTACACCTTC,CASSYTGYGYTF
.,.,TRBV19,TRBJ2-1,TGTGCCAGTAGTACGACTAGCTACAATGAGCAGTTCTTC,CASSTTSYNEQFF
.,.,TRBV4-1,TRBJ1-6,TGCGCCAGCAGCCCGCCGGGGTCACCCCTCCACTTT,CASSPPGSPLHF